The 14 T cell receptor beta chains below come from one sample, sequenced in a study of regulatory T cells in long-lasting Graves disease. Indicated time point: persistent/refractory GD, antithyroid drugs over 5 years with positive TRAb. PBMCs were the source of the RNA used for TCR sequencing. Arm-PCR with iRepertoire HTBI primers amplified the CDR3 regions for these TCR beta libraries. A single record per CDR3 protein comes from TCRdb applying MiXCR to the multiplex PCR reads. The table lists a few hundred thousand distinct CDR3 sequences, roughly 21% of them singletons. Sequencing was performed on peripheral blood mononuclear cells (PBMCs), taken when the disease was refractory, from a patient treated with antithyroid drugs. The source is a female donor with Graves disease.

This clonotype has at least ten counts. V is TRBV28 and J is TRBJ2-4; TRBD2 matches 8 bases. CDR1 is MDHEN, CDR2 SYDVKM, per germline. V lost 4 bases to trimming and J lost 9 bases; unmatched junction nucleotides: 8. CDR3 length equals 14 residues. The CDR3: CASSSDTGGIIQYF. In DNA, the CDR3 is TGTGCCAGCAGTTCCGACACGGGGGGGATCATTCAGTACTTC.

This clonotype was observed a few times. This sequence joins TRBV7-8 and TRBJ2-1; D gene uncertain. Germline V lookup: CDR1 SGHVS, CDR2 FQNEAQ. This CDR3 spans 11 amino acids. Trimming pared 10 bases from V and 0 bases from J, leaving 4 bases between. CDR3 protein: CATHSYNEQFF. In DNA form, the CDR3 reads TGTGCCACACACTCCTACAATGAGCAGTTCTTC.

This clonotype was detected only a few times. CDR3 sequence reads: CASSVEGGTADGYTF. In DNA, the CDR3 is TGTGCCAGCAGCGTAGAAGGTGGGACGGCCGATGGCTACACCTTC. This chain links TRBV9 with TRBJ1-2, with a weak D call TRBD1 (5 bases). V lost 0 bases, J lost 6 bases, and 15 bases lay in between. The germline V gene encodes CDR1 SGDLS and CDR2 YYNGEE. The CDR3 length is 15 residues. Drawing the rest from reference TRBV9 and TRBJ1-2, the complete variable domain is DSGVTQTPKHLITATGQRVTLRCSPRSGDLSVYWYQQSLDQGLQFLIQYYNGEERAKGNILERFSAQQFPDLHSELNLSSLELGDSALYFCASSVEGGTADGYTFGSGTRLTVV.

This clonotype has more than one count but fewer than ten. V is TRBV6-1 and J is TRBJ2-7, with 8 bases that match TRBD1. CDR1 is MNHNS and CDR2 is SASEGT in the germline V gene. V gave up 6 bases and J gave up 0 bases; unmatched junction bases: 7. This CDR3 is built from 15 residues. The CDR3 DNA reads TGTGCCAGCAGAGATGGACAGGGTCCCTCCTACGAGCAGTACTTC. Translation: CASRDGQGPSYEQYF.

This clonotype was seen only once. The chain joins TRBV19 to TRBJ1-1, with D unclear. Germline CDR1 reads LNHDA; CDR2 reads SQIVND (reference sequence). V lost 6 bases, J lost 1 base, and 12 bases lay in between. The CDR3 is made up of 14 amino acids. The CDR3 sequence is CASRYRRWNTEAFF. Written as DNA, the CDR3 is TGTGCCAGTAGGTATAGACGGTGGAACACTGAAGCTTTCTTT.

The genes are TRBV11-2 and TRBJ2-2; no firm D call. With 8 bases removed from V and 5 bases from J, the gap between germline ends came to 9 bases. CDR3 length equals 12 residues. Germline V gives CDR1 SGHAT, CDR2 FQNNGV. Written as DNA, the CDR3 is TGTGCCAGCGGGGAACTGACCGGGGAGCTGTTTTTT. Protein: CASGELTGELFF.

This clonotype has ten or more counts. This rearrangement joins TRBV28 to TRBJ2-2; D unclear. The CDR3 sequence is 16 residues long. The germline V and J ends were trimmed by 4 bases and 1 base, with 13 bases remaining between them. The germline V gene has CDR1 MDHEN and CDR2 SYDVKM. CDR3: CASSSLVDENTGELFF. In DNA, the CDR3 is TGTGCCAGCAGTTCCTTGGTAGATGAGAACACCGGGGAGCTGTTTTTT.

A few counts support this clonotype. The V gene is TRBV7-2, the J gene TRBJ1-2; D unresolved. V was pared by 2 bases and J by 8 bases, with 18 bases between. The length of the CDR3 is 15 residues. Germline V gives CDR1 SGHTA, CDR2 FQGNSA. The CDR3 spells CASSLSGYSVEGYTF. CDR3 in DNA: TGTGCCAGCAGCTTATCGGGGTATTCTGTCGAGGGCTACACCTTC.

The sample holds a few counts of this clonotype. As DNA, the CDR3 is TGCAGTGCCAGACAGGGGGCTGGAAACACCATATATTTT. It translates to CSARQGAGNTIYF. The J gene is TRBJ1-3, the V gene TRBV20-1; 9 bases are shared with TRBD1. CDR3 size: 13 residues. The V and J ends lost 6 bases and 2 bases, in that order; junction bases with no gene match: 2. Germline-derived CDR1 and CDR2 are DFQATT and SNEGSKA (reference sequence).

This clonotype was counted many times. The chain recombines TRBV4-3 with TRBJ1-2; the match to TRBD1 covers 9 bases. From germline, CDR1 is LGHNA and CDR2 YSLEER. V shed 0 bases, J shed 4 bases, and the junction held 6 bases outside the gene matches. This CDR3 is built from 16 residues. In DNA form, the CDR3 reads TGCGCCAGCAGCCAAGAGAACAGGGGGCCCACCTATGGCTACACCTTC. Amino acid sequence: CASSQENRGPTYGYTF.

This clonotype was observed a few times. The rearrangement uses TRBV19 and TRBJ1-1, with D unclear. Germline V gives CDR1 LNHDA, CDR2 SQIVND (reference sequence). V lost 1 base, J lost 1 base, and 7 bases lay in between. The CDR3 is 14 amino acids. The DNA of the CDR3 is TGTGCCAGTAGTATAGGTCGTTGGAACACTGAAGCTTTCTTT. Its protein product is CASSIGRWNTEAFF.

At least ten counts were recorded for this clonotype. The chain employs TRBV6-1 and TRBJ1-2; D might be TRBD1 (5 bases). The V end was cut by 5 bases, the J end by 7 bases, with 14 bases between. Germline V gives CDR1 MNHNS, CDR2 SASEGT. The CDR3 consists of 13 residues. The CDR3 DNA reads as TGTGCCAGCAGTCCCTCAACGGGGGGTGGCTACACCTTC. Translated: CASSPSTGGGYTF.

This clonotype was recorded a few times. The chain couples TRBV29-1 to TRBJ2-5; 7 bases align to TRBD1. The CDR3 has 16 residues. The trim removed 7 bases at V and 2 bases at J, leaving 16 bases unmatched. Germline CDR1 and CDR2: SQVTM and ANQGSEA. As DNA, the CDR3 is TGCAGCGCCCTAAAGGACAGGAGAGAGGCACAAGAGACCCAGTACTTC. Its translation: CSALKDRREAQETQYF. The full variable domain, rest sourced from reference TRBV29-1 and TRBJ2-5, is SAVISQKPSRDICQRGTSLTIQCQVDSQVTMMFWYRQQPGQSLTLIATANQGSEATYESGFVIDKFPISRPNLTFSTLTVSNMSPEDSSIYLCSALKDRREAQETQYFGPGTRLLVL.

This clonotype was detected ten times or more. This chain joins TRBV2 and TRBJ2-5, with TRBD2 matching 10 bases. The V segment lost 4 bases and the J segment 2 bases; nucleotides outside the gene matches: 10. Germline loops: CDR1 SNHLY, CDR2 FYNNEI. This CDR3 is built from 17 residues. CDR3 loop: CASSGAETSGLQETQYF. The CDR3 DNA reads TGTGCCAGCAGTGGAGCGGAGACTAGCGGGCTACAAGAGACCCAGTACTTC.